These 24 T cell receptor beta chains originate from one sample sequenced in a study of human T cells and chemical hapten exposure. TCRdb recomputed calls from the RACE reads with MiXCR, one row per CDR3 protein. The sample lists 62,000 or so distinct CDR3 sequences; 9.5% to 11% were seen once. Time point reported: patch test 3, about 24 weeks after DPC sensitization. Regarding treatment: therapeutic diphenylcyclopropenone sensitization with weekly scalp DPC. Sequenced material: whole blood, taken in connection with sensitization to the hapten diphenylcyclopropenone (DPC). The receptors originated from a woman aged 30 to 39 with alopecia areata. Some clones in this sample may be carry-over from other donors' samples.

This clonotype was detected a few times. V is TRBV29-1 and J is TRBJ2-3; either TRBD1 or TRBD2 may fit D (7 bases each). Trimming pared 7 bases from V and 7 bases from J, leaving 15 bases between. CDR1 and CDR2 (germline): SQVTM, ANQGSEA. This CDR3 is built from 12 residues. The CDR3 coding sequence is TGCAGCGCGCAGGGGGGGCCTTATACGCAGTATTTT. Protein product: CSAQGGPYTQYF.

The chain has TRBV27 and TRBJ2-7; D ambiguous. Germline V lookup: CDR1 MNHEY, CDR2 SMNVEV (reference sequence). The CDR3 totals 13 residues. The germline V and J ends were trimmed by 3 bases and 2 bases, with 8 bases remaining between them. The CDR3 reads CASSFQGPYEQYF. In nucleotides, the CDR3 is TGTGCCAGCAGTTTCCAAGGCCCCTACGAGCAGTACTTC.

To note about this clonotype: Compared with germline, one end of the junction differs, possibly owing to a read error. This chain links TRBV7-2 with TRBJ2-7, with D possibly TRBD1 on 6 matching bases. The germline V gene has CDR1 SGHTA and CDR2 FQGNSA. This CDR3 comprises 14 residues. The CDR3: CASSLEGGTYEQYF. For the CDR3, the DNA is TGTGCCAGCAGCTTAGAAGGGGGTACCTATGAGCAGTACTTC.

This chain joins TRBV7-6 and TRBJ2-2; no definite D call. The V gene's germline CDR1 is SGHVS and CDR2 FNYEAQ. With 7 bases removed from V and 0 bases from J, the gap between germline ends came to 9 bases. The CDR3 length is 14 residues. This CDR3 is CASTRTANTGELFF. CDR3 sequence (DNA): TGTGCCAGCACCCGGACGGCGAACACCGGGGAGCTGTTTTTT.

The V call is TRBV11-1, the J call TRBJ2-7, with a possible D match to TRBD1 (6 bases). Germline CDR1 and CDR2: SGHAT and FQDESV (reference sequence). CDR3 length equals 14 residues. Trimming stripped 5 bases from V and 5 bases from J, with 16 bases between. CDR3 sequence: CASSPTGRTDEQYF. CDR3 coding DNA: TGTGCCAGCAGCCCGACAGGTCGGACGGACGAGCAGTACTTC.

This clonotype was seen many times. The chain is built from TRBV20-1 and TRBJ2-1, with a possible D match to TRBD1 (7 bases). In germline, CDR1 is DFQATT, CDR2 SNEGSKA (reference sequence). This CDR3 comprises 15 residues. V gave up 2 bases and J gave up 1 base, with 12 bases separating them. Written as DNA, the CDR3 is TGCAGTGCTAGACGACAGGGAGGATCCTACAATGAGCAGTTCTTC. Its protein is CSARRQGGSYNEQFF.

There are a few counts of this clonotype. The rearrangement uses TRBV3-1 and TRBJ1-4; D is uncertain. CDR3 length: 15 residues. Trimming cost V 3 bases and J 0 bases, with 8 bases left between them. Germline V CDR1 and CDR2: LGHDT, YNNKEL (reference sequence). CDR3 DNA sequence: TGTGCCAGCAGCCATGCCGCCACAACTAATGAAAAACTGTTTTTT. This translates into CASSHAATTNEKLFF.

The V gene is TRBV4-3, the J gene TRBJ1-2; D remains ambiguous. V lost 1 base and J lost 2, with 14 bases in between. The CDR3 spans 16 residues. Germline loops: CDR1 LGHNA, CDR2 YSLEER. This CDR3 is CASSQVGTAGNYGYTF. DNA for the CDR3: TGCGCCAGCAGCCAAGTCGGTACCGCCGGGAACTATGGCTACACCTTC.

This clonotype was recorded at least ten times. V and J are TRBV14 and TRBJ1-1, with unresolved D. Germline V CDR1 and CDR2: SGHDN, FVKESK. The V gene lost 3 bases and the J gene lost 2 bases, with 10 bases spanning the gap. The CDR3 is 14 amino acids. The CDR3, as DNA: TGTGCCAGCAGCCATCGGGGTACTAACACTGAAGCTTTCTTT. Translated, it gives CASSHRGTNTEAFF.

This clonotype has just a few counts. V is TRBV6-2 or TRBV6-3 and J is TRBJ2-1; 7 positions match TRBD1. With 6 bases clipped from V and 13 bases from J, the junction kept 18 bases outside the gene matches. Looked up from germline, CDR1 is MNHEY and CDR2 is SVGEGT. The CDR3 sequence is 15 residues long. In DNA, the CDR3 is TGTGCCAGCAGCCAGCAGTTACAAGGGGGCGCCGACCAGTTCTTC. The encoded protein is CASSQQLQGGADQFF.

This clonotype was seen many times. CDR3 protein: CAWNNGDPQYF. CDR3 sequence (DNA): TGTGCCTGGAATAACGGGGACCCGCAGTACTTC. This chain links TRBV30 with TRBJ2-7; perhaps D is TRBD1 or TRBD2 (5 bases each). V gave up 4 bases and J gave up 9 bases, with 13 bases separating them. CDR1 GTSNPN and CDR2 SVGIG come from the germline V gene (reference sequence). CDR3 length: 11 amino acids.

This clonotype was seen only a few times. The DNA of the CDR3 is TGTGCCAGCAGCTTAGATCCTGTAGGCGTATGGGAGCAGTACTTC. It yields the protein CASSLDPVGVWEQYF. The V gene is TRBV11-2, the J gene TRBJ2-7, with D unresolved. Germline assignment: CDR1 SGHAT and CDR2 FQNNGV. The CDR3 extends over 15 amino acids. The V gene lost 0 bases and the J gene lost 7 bases, with 16 bases spanning the gap. Complete variable domain (other parts from reference TRBV11-2 and TRBJ2-7): EAGVAQSPRYKIIEKRQSVAFWCNPISGHATLYWYQQILGQGPKLLIQFQNNGVVDDSQLPKDRFSAERLKGVDSTLKIQPAKLEDSAVYLCASSLDPVGVWEQYFGPGTRLTVT.

The genes are TRBV7-3 and TRBJ2-2; unclear D gene. The CDR3 covers 16 residues. Germline CDR1 SGHTA, CDR2 FQGTGA. The V and J ends lost 5 bases and 1 base respectively, with 14 bases between them. The CDR3 loop reads CASSINAAGNTGELFF. CDR3 sequence (DNA): TGTGCCAGCAGCATTAACGCGGCAGGGAACACCGGGGAGCTGTTTTTT.

The table lists this clonotype with a few counts. The chain employs TRBV7-6 and TRBJ2-1; perhaps TRBD2 as D (7 bases). This CDR3 is 17 amino acids long. Trimming took off 5 bases at V and 4 bases at J, with 21 bases between the two ends. CDR1 SGHVS and CDR2 FNYEAQ come from the germline V gene. The CDR3 loop is CASSRGGVELRYNEQFF. For the CDR3, the DNA is TGTGCCAGCAGCCGCGGGGGCGTGGAGCTCCGTTACAATGAGCAGTTCTTC. The whole variable domain, filled in from reference TRBV7-6 and TRBJ2-1, reads GAGVSQSPRYKVTKRGQDVALRCDPISGHVSLYWYRQALGQGPEFLTYFNYEAQQDKSGLPNDRFSAERPEGSISTLTIQRTEQRDSAMYRCASSRGGVELRYNEQFFGPGTRLTVL.

The rearrangement joins TRBV7-3 to TRBJ2-2; D is possibly TRBD2 (6 bases). V was shortened by 8 bases and J by 3 bases, with 10 bases between the two germline ends. CDR1 and CDR2 from the germline V gene are SGHTA and FQGTGA. The CDR3 covers 13 residues. The CDR3 spells CASRLGYTGELFF. The CDR3 coding sequence is TGTGCCAGCCGACTAGGTTACACCGGGGAGCTGTTTTTT.

In this sample, this clonotype turned up many times. CDR3 in amino acids: CASSPSVAYNEQFF. Here the CDR3 DNA reads TGTGCCAGCAGCCCTAGCGTAGCCTACAATGAGCAGTTCTTC. The V call is TRBV6-2 or TRBV6-3, the J call TRBJ2-1; D may be TRBD2 (6 bases). V lost 6 bases, J lost 2 bases, and 11 bases lay in between. The germline V gene has CDR1 MNHEY and CDR2 SVGEGT. The CDR3 runs to 14 residues.

J is TRBJ2-1 and V is TRBV5-1; 11 bases line up with TRBD2. V shed 3 bases and J 4 bases; nucleotides not matched to a gene: 6. The CDR3 runs 16 residues. In germline, CDR1 is SGHRS, CDR2 YFSETQ. The CDR3, as DNA: TGCGCCAGCAGCTATACCGGGACTAGCGGATACAATGAGCAGTTCTTC. Residues: CASSYTGTSGYNEQFF.

This clonotype was detected many times. The chain recombines TRBV6-6 with TRBJ2-2; D might be TRBD1 (6 bases). This CDR3 has 15 amino acids. Per germline, CDR1 MNHNY and CDR2 SVGAGI (reference sequence). Trimming left V 0 bases short and J 1 base short, with 6 bases between. For the CDR3, the DNA is TGTGCCAGCAGTTACTCACAGGGGAACACCGGGGAGCTGTTTTTT. Encoded protein: CASSYSQGNTGELFF.

The table lists this clonotype with many counts. The J gene is TRBJ1-2, the V gene TRBV18; 7 bases align to TRBD1. CDR1 KGHSH and CDR2 LQKENI come from the germline V gene. The CDR3 is 15 residues long. V lost 3 bases and J lost 2; bases outside the gene matches: 6. This CDR3 reads CASSPPSGQNYGYTF. CDR3 nucleotide sequence: TGTGCCAGCTCACCTCCATCGGGACAGAACTATGGCTACACCTTC.

The chain carries TRBV7-2 and TRBJ2-1, with 8 bases fitting TRBD1. V lost 7 bases to trimming and J lost 5 bases; unmatched junction nucleotides: 10. CDR3 length: 15 amino acids. CDR1 and CDR2 (germline): SGHTA, FQGNSA. The CDR3 nucleotides read TGTGCCAGCACCCAGGGGGCGAAGAGAAACAATGAGCAGTTCTTC. Protein: CASTQGAKRNNEQFF.

The rearrangement joins TRBV29-1 to TRBJ2-2; the D is unclear. The V and J ends lost 0 bases and 3 bases respectively, with 5 bases between them. The CDR3 length is 13 residues. Germline loops: CDR1 SQVTM, CDR2 ANQGSEA. The CDR3 region has the DNA TGCAGCGTTGAAGACCAATACACCGGGGAGCTGTTTTTT. It encodes CSVEDQYTGELFF.

This clonotype was recorded a few times. This chain connects TRBV12-3 or TRBV12-4 to TRBJ1-1; D gene uncertain. V lost 3 bases and J 1 base, leaving 3 bases between the germline ends. The CDR3 covers 12 residues. CDR3 loop: CASSFGNTEAFF. The CDR3 DNA is TGTGCCAGCAGTTTTGGGAACACTGAAGCTTTCTTT.

The gene calls are TRBV12-3 or TRBV12-4 and TRBJ1-1; 7 bases align to TRBD1. Trimming took 6 bases from V and 4 from J; bases not matched to a gene: 8. The CDR3 sequence is 14 residues long. This CDR3 is CASRYRQGGTEAFF. The CDR3 nucleotides are TGTGCCAGCAGGTACAGACAGGGAGGCACTGAAGCTTTCTTT.

The V gene is TRBV6-2 or TRBV6-3, the J gene TRBJ2-7, with no clear D. The CDR3 totals 15 residues. V lost 6 bases to trimming and J lost 5 bases, with 20 bases between them. Germline CDR1 reads MNHEY; CDR2 reads SVGEGT. In DNA, the CDR3 is TGTGCCAGCAGCTATTACCGCAGCGCGATGAACGAGCAGTACTTC. Protein product: CASSYYRSAMNEQYF.